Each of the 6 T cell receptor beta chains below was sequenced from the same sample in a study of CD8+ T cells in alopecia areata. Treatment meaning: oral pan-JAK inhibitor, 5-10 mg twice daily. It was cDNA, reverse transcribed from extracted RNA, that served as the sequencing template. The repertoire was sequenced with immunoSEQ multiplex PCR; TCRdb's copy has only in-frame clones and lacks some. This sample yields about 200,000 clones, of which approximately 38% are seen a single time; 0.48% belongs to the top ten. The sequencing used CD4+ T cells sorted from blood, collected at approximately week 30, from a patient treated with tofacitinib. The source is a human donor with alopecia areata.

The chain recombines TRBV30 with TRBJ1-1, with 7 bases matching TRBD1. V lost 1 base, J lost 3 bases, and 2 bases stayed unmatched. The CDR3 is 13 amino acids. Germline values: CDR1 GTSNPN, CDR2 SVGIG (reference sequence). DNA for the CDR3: TGTGCCTGGAGTGGACAGGGCTACACTGAAGCTTTCTTT. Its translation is CAWSGQGYTEAFF. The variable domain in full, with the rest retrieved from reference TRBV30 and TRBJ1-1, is SQTIHQWPATLVQPVGSPLSLECTVEGTSNPNLYWYRQAAGRGLQLLFYSVGIGQISSEVPQNLSASRPQDRQFILSSKKLLLSDSGFYLCAWSGQGYTEAFFGQGTRLTVV.

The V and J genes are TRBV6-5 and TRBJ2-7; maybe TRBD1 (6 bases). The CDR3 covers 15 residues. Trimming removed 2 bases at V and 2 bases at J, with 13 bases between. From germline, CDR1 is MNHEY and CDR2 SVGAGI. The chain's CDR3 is CASSYQGRAPYEQYF. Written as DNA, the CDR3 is TGTGCCAGCAGTTACCAGGGGCGAGCTCCCTACGAGCAGTACTTC.

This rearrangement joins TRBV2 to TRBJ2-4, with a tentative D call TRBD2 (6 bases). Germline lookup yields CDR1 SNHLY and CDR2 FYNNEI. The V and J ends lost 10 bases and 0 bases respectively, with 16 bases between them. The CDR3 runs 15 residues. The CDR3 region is CAILAEGKAKNIQYF. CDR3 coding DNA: TGTGCCATTCTGGCGGAGGGCAAAGCCAAAAACATTCAGTACTTC.

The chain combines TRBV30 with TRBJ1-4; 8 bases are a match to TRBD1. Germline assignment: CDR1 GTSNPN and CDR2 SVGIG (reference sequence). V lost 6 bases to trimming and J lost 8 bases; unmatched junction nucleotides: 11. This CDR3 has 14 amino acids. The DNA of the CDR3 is TGTGCCTGCAACCACAGGGGGGGTGAGGAAAAACTGTTTTTT. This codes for CACNHRGGEEKLFF.

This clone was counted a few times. The CDR3 nucleotides read TGCAGCGCCGCAGGGTCCCCCCAAGAGACCCAGTACTTC. Residues: CSAAGSPQETQYF. This chain joins TRBV29-1 and TRBJ2-5, with a tentative D call TRBD1 (5 bases). Trimming left V 7 bases short and J 1 base short, with 13 bases between. CDR3 length equals 13 residues. The germline V gene has CDR1 SQVTM and CDR2 ANQGSEA.

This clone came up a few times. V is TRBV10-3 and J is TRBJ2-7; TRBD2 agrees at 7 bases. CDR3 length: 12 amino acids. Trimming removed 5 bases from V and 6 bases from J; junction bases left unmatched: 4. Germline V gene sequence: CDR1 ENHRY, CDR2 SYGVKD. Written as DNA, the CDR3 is TGTGCCATCAGTTATACTAGCGCCGAGCAGTACTTC. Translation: CAISYTSAEQYF.